This TCR beta chain was documented in a study of CD8 T cells in Susac syndrome. Overall study findings and caveats: It was acknowledged in the study that the number of individuals who were included in its TCR sequencing and HLA analysis was relatively small.

A remark on this clonotype: Its target is unknown.

Random hexamers primed reverse transcription of about 0.45 to 1 ug RNA. The TCR beta CDR3 was amplified by immunoSEQ multiplex PCR across 54 Vbeta, 13 Jbeta. Each CDR3 protein gets one entry after TCRdb re-called the immunoSEQ multiplex PCR reads with MiXCR. The sample records about 120,000 distinct CDR3 sequences, around nine tenths being singletons. Sequencing of TCR beta was carried out in blood CD8+ and CD4+ T cells. While CD8+ and CD4+ T cells were isolated negatively, TEMRA cells were enriched by FACS. The ends were cut back, 1 base at V and 4 bases at J, with 10 bases in the middle. CDR3 size: 14 residues. CDR1 is SGHTA, CDR2 FQGTGA, per germline.

V usage is TRBV7-3 and J usage is TRBJ1-1; D gene ambiguous. The origin of this receptor is a human donor in good health. The sequencing input was CD4+ T cells from PBMCs. CDR3 nucleotides: TGTGCCAGCAGCTTAAACCAGGTATCCACTGAAGCTTTCTTT. Translated, it gives CASSLNQVSTEAFF.